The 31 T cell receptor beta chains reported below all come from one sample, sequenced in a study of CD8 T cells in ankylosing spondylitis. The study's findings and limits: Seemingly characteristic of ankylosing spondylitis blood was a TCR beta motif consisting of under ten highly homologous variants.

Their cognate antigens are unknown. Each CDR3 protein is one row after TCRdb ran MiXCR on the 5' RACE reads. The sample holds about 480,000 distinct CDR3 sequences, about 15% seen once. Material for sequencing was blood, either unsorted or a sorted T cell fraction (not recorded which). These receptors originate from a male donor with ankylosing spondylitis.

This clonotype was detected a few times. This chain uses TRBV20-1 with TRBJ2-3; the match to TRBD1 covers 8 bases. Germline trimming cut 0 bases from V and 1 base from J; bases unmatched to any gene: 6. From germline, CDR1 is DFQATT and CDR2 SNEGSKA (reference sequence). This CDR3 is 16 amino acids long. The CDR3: CSARDRGRRGTDTQYF. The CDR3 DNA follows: TGCAGTGCTAGAGACAGGGGGCGTCGGGGCACAGATACGCAGTATTTT.

The CDR3 nucleotides are TGTGCCAGCAGCCTGGACAGGGGTGAGCAGTACTTC. Translating it yields CASSLDRGEQYF. The chain employs TRBV6-5 and TRBJ2-7, with 9 bases that match TRBD1. The germline V gene encodes CDR1 MNHEY and CDR2 SVGAGI. The CDR3 length is 12 residues. Trimming took 6 bases from V and 7 from J; bases not matched to a gene: 4.

The CDR3 region has the DNA TGCGCCAGCAGCCCGGCAGGGGCCTCTGGAAACACCATATATTTT. This gives the protein CASSPAGASGNTIYF. The J gene is TRBJ1-3, the V gene TRBV5-1; weak D call: TRBD1 (6 bases). CDR1 SGHRS and CDR2 YFSETQ come from the germline V gene. The CDR3 has 15 amino acids. Trimming removed 4 bases from V and 0 bases from J, with 11 bases in between.

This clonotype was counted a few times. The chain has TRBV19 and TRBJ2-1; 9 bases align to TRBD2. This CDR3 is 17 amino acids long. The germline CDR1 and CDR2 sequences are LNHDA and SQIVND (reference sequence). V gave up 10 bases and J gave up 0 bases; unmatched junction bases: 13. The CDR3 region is CATRAGVAGVSYNEQFF. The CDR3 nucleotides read TGTGCCACCCGGGCCGGTGTAGCGGGAGTCTCCTACAATGAGCAGTTCTTC.

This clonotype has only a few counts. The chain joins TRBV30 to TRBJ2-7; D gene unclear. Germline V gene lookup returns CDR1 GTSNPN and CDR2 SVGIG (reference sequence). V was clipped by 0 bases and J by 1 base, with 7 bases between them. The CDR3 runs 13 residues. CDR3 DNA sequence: TGTGCCTGGAGTGTGGCAGCGTCCTACGAGCAGTACTTC. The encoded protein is CAWSVAASYEQYF.

CDR3 residues: CASSLDFGGTHGNTIYF. For the CDR3, the DNA is TGTGCCAGCAGCTTAGATTTCGGCGGGACACATGGAAACACCATATATTTT. The chain combines TRBV11-2 with TRBJ1-3; maybe TRBD1 (6 bases). Per germline, CDR1 SGHAT and CDR2 FQNNGV. There are 17 residues in the CDR3. Trimming stripped 0 bases from V and 3 bases from J, with 15 bases between.

The CDR3 reads CASSLPGVRGNTEAFF. CDR3 coding DNA: TGCGCCAGCAGCTTGCCAGGGGTGAGGGGGAACACTGAAGCTTTCTTT. The gene calls are TRBV5-1 and TRBJ1-1; D is perhaps TRBD1 (6 bases). V dropped 1 base and J dropped 1 base, with 14 bases sitting between them. The CDR3 spans 16 residues. CDR1 SGHRS and CDR2 YFSETQ come from the germline V gene.

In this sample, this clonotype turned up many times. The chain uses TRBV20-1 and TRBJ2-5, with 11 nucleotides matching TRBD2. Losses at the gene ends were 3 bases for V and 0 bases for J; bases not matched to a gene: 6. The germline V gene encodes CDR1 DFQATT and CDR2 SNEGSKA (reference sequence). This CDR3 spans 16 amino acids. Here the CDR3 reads CSARTVAGGNQETQYF. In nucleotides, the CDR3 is TGCAGTGCTAGGACTGTAGCGGGGGGGAACCAAGAGACCCAGTACTTC.

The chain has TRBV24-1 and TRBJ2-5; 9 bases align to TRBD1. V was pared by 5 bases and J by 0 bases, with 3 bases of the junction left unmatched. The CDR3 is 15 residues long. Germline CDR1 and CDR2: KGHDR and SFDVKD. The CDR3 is CATSVGQGYQETQYF. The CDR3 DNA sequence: TGTGCCACCAGTGTTGGACAGGGGTACCAAGAGACCCAGTACTTC.

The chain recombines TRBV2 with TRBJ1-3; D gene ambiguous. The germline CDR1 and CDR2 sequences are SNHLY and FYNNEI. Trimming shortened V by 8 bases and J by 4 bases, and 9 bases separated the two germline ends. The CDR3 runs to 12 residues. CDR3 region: CASALGGNTIYF. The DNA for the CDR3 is TGTGCCAGCGCTTTGGGAGGAAACACCATATATTTT.

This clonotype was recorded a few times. CDR3 sequence reads: CASSTGLTTGELFF. The CDR3 DNA reads TGTGCCAGCAGCACGGGACTAACCACCGGGGAGCTGTTTTTT. The chain joins TRBV11-2 to TRBJ2-2; TRBD2 agrees at 7 bases. The ends lost 5 bases at V and 4 bases at J; junction bases unmatched: 4. Germline-derived CDR1 and CDR2 are SGHAT and FQNNGV. The CDR3 contains 14 residues.

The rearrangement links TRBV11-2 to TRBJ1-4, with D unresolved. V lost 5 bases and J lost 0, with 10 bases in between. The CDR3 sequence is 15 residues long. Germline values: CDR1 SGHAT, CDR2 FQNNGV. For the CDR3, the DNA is TGTGCCAGCAGCACCCGAGGTTCAACTAATGAAAAACTGTTTTTT. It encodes CASSTRGSTNEKLFF.

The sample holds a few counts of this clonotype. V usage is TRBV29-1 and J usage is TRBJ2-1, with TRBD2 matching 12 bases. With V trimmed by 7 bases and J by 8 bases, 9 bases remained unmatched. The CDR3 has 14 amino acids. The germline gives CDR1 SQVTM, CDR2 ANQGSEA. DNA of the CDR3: TGCAGCGCTACACTAGCGGGGGGATGGTATGAGCAGTTCTTC. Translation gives CSATLAGGWYEQFF.

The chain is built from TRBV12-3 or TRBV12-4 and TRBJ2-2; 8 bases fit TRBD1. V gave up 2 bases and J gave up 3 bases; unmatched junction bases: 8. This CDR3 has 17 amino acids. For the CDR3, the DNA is TGTGCCAGCAGTTTATCTGAGGGACAGGCGGACACCGGGGAGCTGTTTTTT. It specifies CASSLSEGQADTGELFF.

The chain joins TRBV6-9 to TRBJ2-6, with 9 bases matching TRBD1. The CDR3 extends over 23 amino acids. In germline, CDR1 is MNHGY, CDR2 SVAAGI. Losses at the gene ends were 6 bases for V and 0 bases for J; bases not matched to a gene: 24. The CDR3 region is CASSRRPPGQGEILVSGANVLTF. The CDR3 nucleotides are TGTGCCAGCAGCCGCCGTCCCCCGGGACAGGGTGAGATATTAGTCTCTGGGGCCAACGTCCTGACTTTC.

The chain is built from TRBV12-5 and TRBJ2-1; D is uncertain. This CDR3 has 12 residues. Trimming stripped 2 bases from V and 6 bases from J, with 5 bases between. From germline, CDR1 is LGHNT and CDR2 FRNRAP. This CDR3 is CASGLHVNEQFF. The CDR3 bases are TGTGCTAGTGGTTTGCACGTCAATGAGCAGTTCTTC.

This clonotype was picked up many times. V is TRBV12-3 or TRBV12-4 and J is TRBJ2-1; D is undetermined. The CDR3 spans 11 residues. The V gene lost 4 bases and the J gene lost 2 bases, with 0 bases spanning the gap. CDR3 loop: CASSSYNEQFF. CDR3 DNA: TGTGCCAGCAGTTCCTACAATGAGCAGTTCTTC.

This chain's CDR3 is CASSYSTAASGNTIYF. In DNA, the CDR3 is TGTGCCAGCAGTTACTCGACAGCAGCCTCTGGAAACACCATATATTTT. V usage is TRBV6-5 and J usage is TRBJ1-3; D perhaps matches TRBD1 (5 bases). Trimming cost V 0 bases and J 0 bases, with 9 bases left between them. In germline, CDR1 is MNHEY, CDR2 SVGAGI. This CDR3 is built from 16 residues.

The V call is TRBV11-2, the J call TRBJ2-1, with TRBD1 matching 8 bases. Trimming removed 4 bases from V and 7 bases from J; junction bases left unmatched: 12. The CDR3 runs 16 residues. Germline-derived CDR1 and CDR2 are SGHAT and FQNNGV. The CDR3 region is CASSSRTGLYGNEQFF. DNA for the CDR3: TGTGCCAGCAGCTCGAGGACAGGGCTCTACGGGAATGAGCAGTTCTTC.

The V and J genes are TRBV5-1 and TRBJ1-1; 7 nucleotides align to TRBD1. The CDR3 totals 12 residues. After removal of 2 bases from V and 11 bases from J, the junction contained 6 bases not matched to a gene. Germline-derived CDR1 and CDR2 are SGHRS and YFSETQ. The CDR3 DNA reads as TGCGCCAGCAGCTTTGAGGGGGCAAGTGCTTTCTTT. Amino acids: CASSFEGASAFF.

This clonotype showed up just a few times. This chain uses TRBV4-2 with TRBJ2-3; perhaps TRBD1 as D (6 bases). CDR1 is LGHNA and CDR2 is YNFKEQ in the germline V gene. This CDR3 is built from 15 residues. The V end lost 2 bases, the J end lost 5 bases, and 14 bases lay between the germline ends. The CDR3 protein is CASSQMWGQKDTQYF. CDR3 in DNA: TGTGCCAGCAGCCAAATGTGGGGGCAAAAAGATACGCAGTATTTT.

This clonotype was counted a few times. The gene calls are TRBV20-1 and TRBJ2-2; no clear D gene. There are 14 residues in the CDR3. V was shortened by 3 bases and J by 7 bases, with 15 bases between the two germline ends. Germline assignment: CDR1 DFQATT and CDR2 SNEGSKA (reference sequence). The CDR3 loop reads CSARAPQDDGELFF. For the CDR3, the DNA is TGCAGTGCTAGGGCCCCCCAGGATGACGGGGAGCTGTTTTTT.

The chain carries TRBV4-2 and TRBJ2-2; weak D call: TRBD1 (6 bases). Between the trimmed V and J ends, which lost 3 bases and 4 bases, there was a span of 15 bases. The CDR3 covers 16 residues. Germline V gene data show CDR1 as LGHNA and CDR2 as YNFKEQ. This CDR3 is CASSHPAQGGTGELFF. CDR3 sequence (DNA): TGTGCCAGCAGCCATCCGGCACAGGGTGGCACCGGGGAGCTGTTTTTT.

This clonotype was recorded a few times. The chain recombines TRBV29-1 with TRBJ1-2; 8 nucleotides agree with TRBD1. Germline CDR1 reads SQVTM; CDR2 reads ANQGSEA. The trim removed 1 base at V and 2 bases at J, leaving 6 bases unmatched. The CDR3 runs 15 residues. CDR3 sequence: CSVEGGGTGNYGYTF. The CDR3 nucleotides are TGCAGCGTTGAAGGGGGGGGGACAGGCAACTATGGCTACACCTTC.

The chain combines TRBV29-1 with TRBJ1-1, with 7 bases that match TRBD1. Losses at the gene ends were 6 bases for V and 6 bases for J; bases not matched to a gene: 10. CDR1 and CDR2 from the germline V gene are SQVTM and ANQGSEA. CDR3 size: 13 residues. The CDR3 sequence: CSVAPGQTAEAFF. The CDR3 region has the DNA TGCAGCGTAGCCCCGGGACAGACCGCTGAAGCTTTCTTT.

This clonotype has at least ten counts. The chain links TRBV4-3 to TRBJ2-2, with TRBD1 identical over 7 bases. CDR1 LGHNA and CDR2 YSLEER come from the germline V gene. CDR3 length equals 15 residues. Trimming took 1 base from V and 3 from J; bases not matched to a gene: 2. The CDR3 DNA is TGCGCCAGCAGCCAAGGAACAGGGGACACCGGGGAGCTGTTTTTT. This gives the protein CASSQGTGDTGELFF.

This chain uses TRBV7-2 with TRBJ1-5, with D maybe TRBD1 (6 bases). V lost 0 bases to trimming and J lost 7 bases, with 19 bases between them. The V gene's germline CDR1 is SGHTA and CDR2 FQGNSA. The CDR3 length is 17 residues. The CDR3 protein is CASSLAGGTSYRQPQHF. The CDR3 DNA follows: TGTGCCAGCAGCTTAGCCGGAGGGACATCTTATAGGCAGCCCCAGCATTTT.

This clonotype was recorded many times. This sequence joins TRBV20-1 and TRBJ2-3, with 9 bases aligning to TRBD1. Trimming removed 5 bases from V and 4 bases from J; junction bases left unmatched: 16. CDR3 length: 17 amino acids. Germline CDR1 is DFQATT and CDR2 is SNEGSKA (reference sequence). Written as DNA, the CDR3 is TGCAGTGCTTCACCCCGGCTGGGACAGGGCTTCGCAGATACGCAGTATTTT. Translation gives CSASPRLGQGFADTQYF.

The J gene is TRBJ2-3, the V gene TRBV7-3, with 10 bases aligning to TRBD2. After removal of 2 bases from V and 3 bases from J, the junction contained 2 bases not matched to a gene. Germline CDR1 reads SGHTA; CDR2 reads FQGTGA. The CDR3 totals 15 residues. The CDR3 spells CASSLGGLATDTQYF. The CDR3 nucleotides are TGTGCCAGCAGCTTAGGGGGACTAGCGACAGATACGCAGTATTTT.

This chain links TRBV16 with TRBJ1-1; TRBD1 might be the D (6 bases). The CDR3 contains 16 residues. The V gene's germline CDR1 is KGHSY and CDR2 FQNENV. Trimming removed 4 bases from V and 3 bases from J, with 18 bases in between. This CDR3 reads CASSPPGAQGDTEAFF. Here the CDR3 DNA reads TGTGCCAGCAGCCCCCCGGGGGCGCAGGGCGACACTGAAGCTTTCTTT.

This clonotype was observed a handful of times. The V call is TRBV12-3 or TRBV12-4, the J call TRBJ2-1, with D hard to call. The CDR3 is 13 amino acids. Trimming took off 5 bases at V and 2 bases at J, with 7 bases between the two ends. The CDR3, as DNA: TGTGCCAGCAGTCCGCGGACCTACAATGAGCAGTTCTTC. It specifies CASSPRTYNEQFF.